This record looks at one T cell receptor beta chain sequence and its context. Antigen specificity is unknown. These data are taken from a study of human T cells and chemical hapten exposure. Overall study: Recorded diagnoses among the mostly female patients were alopecia areata, totalis or universalis.

Time point denoted: patch test 1, 2 weeks after DPC sensitization. Treatment meaning: therapeutic diphenylcyclopropenone sensitization with weekly scalp DPC. At patch-test visits, sampling came before the patch test. TCRdb analysed the RACE reads with MiXCR anew, one entry per CDR3 protein. This sample has around 53,000 distinct CDR3 sequences, with about 10% found just once. Study-level results: Versus controls, significantly more large CDR3 similarity clusters arose from expanded TCRs.

The clonotype was recovered from a woman aged 45 to 65 with alopecia areata. Some clones in this sample may be carry-over from other donors' samples. Specimen: whole blood, collected in connection with sensitization to the hapten diphenylcyclopropenone (DPC).

The CDR3 protein is CASSLAVGQFLSPLHF. Written as DNA, the CDR3 is TGTGCCAGCAGCTTAGCGGTGGGACAGTTTCTTTCACCCCTCCACTTT. The V gene is TRBV7-8, the J gene TRBJ1-6, with 7 bases identical to TRBD1. The germline gives CDR1 SGHVS, CDR2 FQNEAQ. Losses at the gene ends were 0 bases for V and 9 bases for J; bases not matched to a gene: 8. This CDR3 is 16 amino acids long.